These 18 T cell receptor beta chains originate from one sample sequenced in a study of T cell repertoires in cytomegalovirus infection. TCRdb used MiXCR to reprocess the reads, holding one entry per CDR3 protein. The sample contains about 490,000 distinct CDR3 sequences, around 11% of which appear only once. The sample comprised PBMCs. These receptors all come from a human donor in good health (CMV status not recorded). Some clones in this sample may be carry-over from other donors' samples.

The rearrangement joins TRBV18 to TRBJ2-5, with D perhaps TRBD1 (6 bases). Germline values: CDR1 KGHSH, CDR2 LQKENI. V was cut by 1 base and J by 0 bases, with 9 bases left in between. This CDR3 comprises 15 residues. CDR3 bases: TGTGCCAGCTCACCACGACGGGACAACCAAGAGACCCAGTACTTC. Its protein product is CASSPRRDNQETQYF.

This clonotype was seen ten or more times. The chain carries TRBV7-2 and TRBJ2-7; no reliable D call. The CDR3 sequence is 13 residues long. Trimming took off 1 base at V and 5 bases at J, with 9 bases between the two ends. Germline V gives CDR1 SGHTA, CDR2 FQGNSA. CDR3 in DNA: TGTGCCAGCAGCTTAGTAAGCTCAGACGAGCAGTACTTC. Translated, it gives CASSLVSSDEQYF.

This clonotype was counted many times. V gene TRBV19 combines with J gene TRBJ1-2, with no clear D. V lost 11 bases and J 2 bases, leaving 12 bases between the germline ends. Germline loops: CDR1 LNHDA, CDR2 SQIVND (reference sequence). The CDR3 runs 12 residues. This CDR3 is CAGRLGNYGYTF. In nucleotides, the CDR3 is TGTGCCGGCAGGCTCGGAAACTATGGCTACACCTTC.

This clonotype showed up just once. The genes are TRBV12-3 or TRBV12-4 and TRBJ1-5; 9 bases match TRBD1. V lost 3 bases, J lost 4 bases, and 4 bases stayed unmatched. This CDR3 is 15 amino acids long. This CDR3 is CASSFGQGRNQPQHF. The CDR3 DNA is TGTGCCAGCAGTTTCGGACAGGGGCGGAATCAGCCCCAGCATTTT.

This clonotype was counted ten times or more. The V call is TRBV5-4, the J call TRBJ2-2; TRBD2 matches at 15 bases. The CDR3 has 17 residues. V lost 4 bases and J lost 7; bases outside the gene matches: 8. Germline V gene data show CDR1 as SGHNT and CDR2 as YYREEE (reference sequence). The CDR3 is CASSPGLAGGPSGELFF. DNA for the CDR3: TGTGCCAGCAGCCCCGGACTAGCGGGAGGGCCAAGCGGGGAGCTGTTTTTT.

Many counts were recorded for this clonotype. The chain is built from TRBV7-9 and TRBJ1-2; D call uncertain. V lost 1 base and J lost 3, with 12 bases in between. Germline CDR1 SEHNR, CDR2 FQNEAQ (reference sequence). This CDR3 is built from 15 residues. In DNA form, the CDR3 reads TGTGCCAGCAGCTTAGTACTCGGTTCGGACTATGGCTACACCTTC. It codes for CASSLVLGSDYGYTF.

The V and J genes are TRBV20-1 and TRBJ1-6; D possibly corresponds to TRBD1 (5 bases). The germline V gene encodes CDR1 DFQATT and CDR2 SNEGSKA (reference sequence). The CDR3 spans 14 residues. V lost 4 bases to trimming and J lost 9 bases, with 16 bases between them. The CDR3 DNA reads TGCAGTGCTAACGGTGGGGGAGTGGGTTCACCCCTCCACTTT. Encoded protein: CSANGGGVGSPLHF.

This clonotype was detected ten times or more. The chain is built from TRBV7-2 and TRBJ2-1; tentatively, D is TRBD2 (6 bases). Germline V gene sequence: CDR1 SGHTA, CDR2 FQGNSA. The V gene lost 4 bases and the J gene lost 4 bases, with 8 bases spanning the gap. The CDR3 spans 13 residues. CDR3 DNA sequence: TGTGCCAGCAGCTGGACTAAATACAATGAGCAGTTCTTC. It is translated as CASSWTKYNEQFF.

This clonotype was picked up many times. The V and J genes are TRBV20-1 and TRBJ1-5; possibly TRBD1 for D (5 bases). CDR3 length: 16 amino acids. Trimming shortened V by 0 bases and J by 6 bases, and 18 bases separated the two germline ends. Germline lookup yields CDR1 DFQATT and CDR2 SNEGSKA (reference sequence). This CDR3 is CSARDDRMGGGQPQHF. In nucleotides, the CDR3 is TGCAGTGCTAGAGATGATCGTATGGGGGGTGGTCAGCCCCAGCATTTT.

For this clonotype: The junction departs from germline at one end; a sequencing error may be responsible. This rearrangement joins TRBV7-6 to TRBJ2-2; unclear D gene. This CDR3 comprises 13 residues. The germline CDR1 and CDR2 sequences are SGHVS and FNYEAQ. The CDR3 sequence is CASSPRNRGELFF. The CDR3 nucleotides are TGTGCTAGCAGCCCGCGGAACCGAGGGGAGCTGTTTTTT.

This clonotype was picked up many times. V and J are TRBV10-3 and TRBJ2-7; possibly TRBD1 for D (6 bases). This CDR3 region has 17 residues. CDR1 and CDR2 (germline): ENHRY, SYGVKD. Trimming removed 6 bases at V and 6 bases at J, with 27 bases between. The CDR3 DNA follows: TGTGCCATCAGGAGTGAACCCGGGACAACCAGATCAAGCGAGCAGTACTTC. Protein: CAIRSEPGTTRSSEQYF.

As for this clonotype: One end of the junction does not line up with germline, which may come from a read error. The chain joins TRBV7-9 to TRBJ2-3; 7 nucleotides align to TRBD1. Germline CDR1 is SEHNR and CDR2 is FQNEAQ (reference sequence). This CDR3 contains 14 residues. The CDR3 DNA sequence: TGTGCCAGCATCTTAGGGACAGCCACAGATACGCAGTATTTT. Encoded protein: CASILGTATDTQYF.

In DNA, the CDR3 is TGTGCCAGCAGTTATAAGATCGGAACACCCCAGCATTTT. This codes for CASSYKIGTPQHF. The rearrangement joins TRBV6-5 to TRBJ1-5, with unresolved D. CDR3 length equals 13 residues. Looked up from germline, CDR1 is MNHEY and CDR2 is SVGAGI. The V end lost 3 bases, the J end lost 10 bases, and 13 bases lay between the germline ends.

This clonotype was seen only a few times. This sequence joins TRBV19 and TRBJ2-1, with 7 bases lining up with TRBD2. J lost 9 bases, V lost 2 bases, and 4 bases had no gene match. The CDR3 totals 13 residues. Per the germline V gene, CDR1 is LNHDA and CDR2 is SQIVND (reference sequence). DNA for the CDR3: TGTGCCAGTAGTATAATCGGGGAGGGTGAGCAGTTCTTC. This encodes CASSIIGEGEQFF. Using reference TRBV19 and TRBJ2-1 for the parts outside the CDR3, the full variable domain is DGGITQSPKYLFRKEGQNVTLSCEQNLNHDAMYWYRQDPGQGLRLIYYSQIVNDFQKGDIAEGYSVSREKKESFPLTVTSAQKNPTAFYLCASSIIGEGEQFFGPGTRLTVL.

The gene calls are TRBV2 and TRBJ2-1; tentative D call: TRBD2 (7 bases). The CDR3 runs 17 residues. V was cut by 4 bases and J by 7 bases, with 23 bases left in between. Germline V gene data show CDR1 as SNHLY and CDR2 as FYNNEI. The CDR3: CASSGSNVGGRKNEQFF. In DNA form, the CDR3 reads TGTGCCAGCAGTGGGAGTAACGTCGGGGGGCGAAAAAATGAGCAGTTCTTC.

The V call is TRBV9, the J call TRBJ2-1, with no clear D. Looked up from germline, CDR1 is SGDLS and CDR2 is YYNGEE. The CDR3 totals 12 residues. V shed 3 bases and J shed 8 bases, with 9 bases lying between them. Here the CDR3 DNA reads TGTGCCAGCAGCGCCCCAACGGATGAGCAGTTCTTC. It is translated as CASSAPTDEQFF.

This clonotype has only a few counts. The chain carries TRBV6-4 and TRBJ1-2; 9 bases agree with TRBD1. Germline V CDR1 and CDR2: MRHNA, SNTAGT. CDR3 length: 13 residues. Trimming removed 6 bases from V and 8 bases from J; junction bases left unmatched: 7. CDR3 protein: CASSGQGTGGYTF. The CDR3, as DNA: TGTGCCAGCAGCGGACAGGGGACGGGCGGCTACACCTTC.

This clonotype was seen a few times. The chain links TRBV6-1 to TRBJ2-1; maybe TRBD2 (7 bases). Germline lookup yields CDR1 MNHNS and CDR2 SASEGT. The CDR3 is 16 amino acids. With 6 bases removed from V and 8 bases from J, the gap between germline ends came to 23 bases. The chain's CDR3 is CASRMVGGRLTDEQFF. For the CDR3, the DNA is TGTGCCAGCAGGATGGTGGGGGGGCGCTTGACGGATGAGCAGTTCTTC.